Below are 28 T cell receptor beta chains sequenced from a single sample in a study of OX40 agonist ivuxolimab in advanced cancers. The repertoire was sequenced with immunoSEQ multiplex PCR; TCRdb's copy has only in-frame clones and lacks some. The sample contains 60,000 to 75,000 clones, approximately 87% of which appear only once. Source: CD4+ or CD8+ T cells sorted from blood, taken in a trial of the OX40 agonist ivuxolimab. These receptors originate from an adult with an advanced solid tumor such as melanoma, head and neck, liver or kidney cancer.

The V gene is TRBV4-3, the J gene TRBJ1-1, with 9 bases aligning to TRBD1. J lost 6 bases, V lost 1 base, and 3 bases had no gene match. The length of the CDR3 is 14 residues. CDR1 is LGHNA, CDR2 YSLEER, per germline. The CDR3 loop reads CASSQGTGDAEAFF. The CDR3 bases are TGCGCCAGCAGCCAAGGGACAGGGGACGCTGAAGCTTTCTTT.

The chain has TRBV9 and TRBJ2-2; TRBD2 might be the D (6 bases). Per the germline V gene, CDR1 is SGDLS and CDR2 is YYNGEE. V dropped 1 base and J dropped 1 base, with 11 bases sitting between them. The CDR3 extends over 16 amino acids. The CDR3 DNA is TGTGCCAGCAGCGTAACGGCTAGCGTGAACACCGGGGAGCTGTTTTTT. This codes for CASSVTASVNTGELFF.

The chain recombines TRBV5-5 with TRBJ1-4; no definite D call. Germline values: CDR1 SGHKS, CDR2 YYEKEE (reference sequence). The CDR3 extends over 14 amino acids. V was clipped by 3 bases and J by 4 bases, with 10 bases between them. Written as DNA, the CDR3 is TGTGCCAGCAGCTCCCGGGCCTTTAATGAAAAACTGTTTTTT. Translation: CASSSRAFNEKLFF.

By share, this clone ranks as medium-sized (0.01 to 0.1%). J is TRBJ2-1 and V is TRBV4-1; 7 positions match TRBD2. In germline, CDR1 is MGHRA, CDR2 YSYEKL. CDR3 length: 16 amino acids. Trimming removed 3 bases from V and 5 bases from J; junction bases left unmatched: 10. The CDR3, as DNA: TGCGCCAGCAGCCACATCGGGGGGACTGGTAACAATGAGCAGTTCTTC. Its protein is CASSHIGGTGNNEQFF.

This clone was seen a handful of times. The chain uses TRBV18 and TRBJ1-1; D is unclear. V dropped 6 bases and J dropped 10 bases, with 15 bases sitting between them. CDR3 size: 12 residues. Germline V gene data show CDR1 as KGHSH and CDR2 as LQKENI. This CDR3 is CASSPMGSLAFF. DNA for the CDR3: TGTGCCAGCTCCCCGATGGGGTCTCTAGCTTTCTTT.

This clone was seen once. The chain has TRBV7-2 and TRBJ2-5, with D unresolved. This CDR3 region has 12 residues. The V and J ends lost 5 bases and 5 bases respectively, with 9 bases between them. CDR1 is SGHTA, CDR2 FQGNSA, per germline. Written as DNA, the CDR3 is TGTGCCAGCAGCCCGGGCTGGGAGACCCAGTACTTC. Translating it yields CASSPGWETQYF.

The chain combines TRBV5-4 with TRBJ1-1; 9 nucleotides match TRBD1. This CDR3 is 14 amino acids long. The ends lost 2 bases at V and 6 bases at J; junction bases unmatched: 5. Germline V CDR1 and CDR2: SGHNT, YYREEE (reference sequence). The CDR3, as DNA: TGTGCCAGCAGCTTAAAACAGGGGGCCGCTGAAGCTTTCTTT. It translates to CASSLKQGAAEAFF.

This chain uses TRBV10-3 with TRBJ2-4; no firm D call. Germline lookup yields CDR1 ENHRY and CDR2 SYGVKD. Trimming took off 6 bases at V and 9 bases at J, with 15 bases between the two ends. There are 13 residues in the CDR3. The CDR3 DNA follows: TGTGCCATCAGCCGCCAGGATGAGAGCATTCAGTACTTC. This encodes CAISRQDESIQYF.

V usage is TRBV19 and J usage is TRBJ2-1; TRBD2 matches 12 bases. Germline loops: CDR1 LNHDA, CDR2 SQIVND (reference sequence). V lost 5 bases to trimming and J lost 3 bases; unmatched junction nucleotides: 5. This CDR3 spans 16 amino acids. In nucleotides, the CDR3 is TGTGCCAGTAGTGCAAGACTAGCGGGAGTCTACAATGAGCAGTTCTTC. Amino acid sequence: CASSARLAGVYNEQFF.

The J gene is TRBJ2-5, the V gene TRBV4-2; TRBD1 is a possible D gene (5 bases). Germline V lookup: CDR1 LGHNA, CDR2 YNFKEQ. The V end lost 0 bases, the J end lost 7 bases, and 15 bases lay between the germline ends. The CDR3 runs to 15 residues. CDR3 protein: CASSQDLQGSATQYF. CDR3 coding DNA: TGTGCCAGCAGCCAAGACCTGCAGGGTAGTGCGACCCAGTACTTC.

A note on this clone: One end of the junction fails to match germline, which may point to a read error. The genes are TRBV7-9 and TRBJ2-3; 12 bases align to TRBD2. From germline, CDR1 is SEHNR and CDR2 FQNEAQ (reference sequence). The CDR3 is 14 amino acids. CDR3 bases: TGTGCCAGCAGCCTAGCGGGGGGGGCAGATACGCAGTATTTT. It encodes CASSLAGGADTQYF.

V gene TRBV2 combines with J gene TRBJ1-5; TRBD1 agrees at 8 bases. There are 14 residues in the CDR3. Germline CDR1 and CDR2: SNHLY and FYNNEI. The V segment lost 6 bases and the J segment 4 bases; nucleotides outside the gene matches: 5. The DNA of the CDR3 is TGTGCCAGCAGGTACGGACAGGGAAATCAGCCCCAGCATTTT. As protein: CASRYGQGNQPQHF.

The rearrangement joins TRBV2 to TRBJ1-5, with D unresolved. V lost 5 bases, J lost 0 bases, and 14 bases lay in between. The germline V gene has CDR1 SNHLY and CDR2 FYNNEI. This CDR3 comprises 16 residues. CDR3 in DNA: TGTGCCAGCAGTCCGTATGGAGCTATTAGCAATCAGCCCCAGCATTTT. Its protein product is CASSPYGAISNQPQHF.

This chain links TRBV5-8 with TRBJ1-4; the match to TRBD1 covers 8 bases. This CDR3 has 14 amino acids. In germline, CDR1 is SGHTS, CDR2 YDEGEE. V lost 4 bases to trimming and J lost 7 bases; unmatched junction nucleotides: 6. The CDR3 is CASSPRTGFEKLFF. CDR3 DNA sequence: TGTGCCAGCAGCCCCAGGACAGGGTTTGAAAAACTGTTTTTT.

The chain couples TRBV7-9 to TRBJ2-5; 8 nucleotides agree with TRBD2. The ends lost 2 bases at V and 1 base at J; junction bases unmatched: 9. This CDR3 is built from 17 residues. From germline, CDR1 is SEHNR and CDR2 FQNEAQ (reference sequence). CDR3 loop: CASSLLVASGFQETQYF. In DNA, the CDR3 is TGTGCCAGCAGCTTACTTGTGGCTAGCGGGTTCCAAGAGACCCAGTACTTC.

V gene TRBV5-1 combines with J gene TRBJ1-2, with unresolved D. The CDR3 is 13 residues long. CDR1 is SGHRS, CDR2 YFSETQ, per germline. Between the trimmed V and J ends, which lost 0 bases and 2 bases, there was a span of 5 bases. This CDR3 is CASSLGQNYGYTF. The CDR3 DNA follows: TGCGCCAGCAGCTTGGGGCAAAACTATGGCTACACCTTC.

The rearrangement uses TRBV18 and TRBJ1-5; D is perhaps TRBD1 (5 bases). Germline CDR1 reads KGHSH; CDR2 reads LQKENI. V was cut by 2 bases and J by 5 bases, with 7 bases left in between. The CDR3 is 13 residues long. The CDR3 is CASSPWGDQPQHF. In DNA form, the CDR3 reads TGTGCCAGCTCACCATGGGGGGATCAGCCCCAGCATTTT.

The CDR3 DNA sequence: TGTGCCAGCAGCCGGGACTCTCACACTGAAGCTTTCTTT. It specifies CASSRDSHTEAFF. The chain links TRBV5-4 to TRBJ1-1; D is perhaps TRBD1 (5 bases). Trimming cost V 4 bases and J 3 bases, with 10 bases left between them. CDR1 is SGHNT and CDR2 is YYREEE in the germline V gene (reference sequence). The CDR3 is 13 residues long.

The V call is TRBV7-2, the J call TRBJ2-1; D remains unclear. The CDR3 has 17 residues. Trimming stripped 8 bases from V and 5 bases from J, with 25 bases between. Germline CDR1 and CDR2: SGHTA and FQGNSA. CDR3 coding DNA: TGTGCCAGCGTAAGATACCCCGGCTTACCACTAAACAATGAGCAGTTCTTC. Translated: CASVRYPGLPLNNEQFF.

V usage is TRBV2 and J usage is TRBJ1-5, with D tentatively TRBD1 (5 bases). The CDR3 loop spans 15 amino acids. V dropped 6 bases and J dropped 1 base, with 13 bases sitting between them. Germline V CDR1 and CDR2: SNHLY, FYNNEI. This chain's CDR3 is CASSQDTTSNQPQHF. CDR3 nucleotide sequence: TGTGCCAGCAGCCAGGACACCACCAGCAATCAGCCCCAGCATTTT.

The chain carries TRBV2 and TRBJ2-7; TRBD2 matches at 8 bases. CDR1 is SNHLY, CDR2 FYNNEI, per germline. CDR3 length: 11 amino acids. With V trimmed by 7 bases and J by 6 bases, 2 bases remained unmatched. The CDR3 nucleotides are TGTGCCAGCACCGGGGGGGGCGAGCAGTACTTC. Protein product: CASTGGGEQYF.

The rearrangement uses TRBV2 and TRBJ2-7; 9 nucleotides match TRBD1. The CDR3 runs to 14 residues. Germline V lookup: CDR1 SNHLY, CDR2 FYNNEI. V dropped 2 bases and J dropped 4; count of bases not matched to a gene: 3. The CDR3 sequence is CASSEQGQGYEQYF. As DNA, the CDR3 is TGTGCCAGCAGTGAACAGGGACAGGGTTACGAGCAGTACTTC.

The chain is built from TRBV7-3 and TRBJ1-1; unclear D gene. CDR1 SGHTA and CDR2 FQGTGA come from the germline V gene. V was shortened by 2 bases and J by 1 base, with 5 bases between the two germline ends. CDR3 length equals 13 residues. The CDR3 DNA sequence: TGTGCCAGCAGCTTACGAGGGAACACTGAAGCTTTCTTT. This encodes CASSLRGNTEAFF.

The V call is TRBV15, the J call TRBJ2-1, with 9 bases aligning to TRBD1. The germline CDR1 and CDR2 sequences are LNHNV and YYDKDF (reference sequence). The CDR3 sequence is 17 residues long. V was clipped by 1 base and J by 3 bases; unmatched bases: 7. The CDR3 DNA reads TGTGCCACCAGCAGAGGATCCGGACAGGGGCTCTACAATGAGCAGTTCTTC. Translated: CATSRGSGQGLYNEQFF. Looking up the rest from reference TRBV15 and TRBJ2-1 gives the full variable domain: DAMVIQNPRYQVTQFGKPVTLSCSQTLNHNVMYWYQQKSSQAPKLLFHYYDKDFNNEADTPDNFQSRRPNTSFCFLDIRSPGLGDTAMYLCATSRGSGQGLYNEQFFGPGTRLTVL.

A few counts support this clone. The chain combines TRBV7-2 with TRBJ2-7; TRBD2 agrees at 7 bases. Germline assignment: CDR1 SGHTA and CDR2 FQGNSA. V was pared by 5 bases and J by 5 bases, with 12 bases of the junction left unmatched. This CDR3 is 15 amino acids long. CDR3 sequence (DNA): TGTGCCAGCAGCAAAACCGGGACTAACCCCCACGAGCAGTACTTC. It encodes CASSKTGTNPHEQYF.

The chain recombines TRBV4-3 with TRBJ2-3, with TRBD2 identical over 9 bases. Trimming at V came to 1 base and at J to 2 bases, leaving 4 bases not matched to a gene. There are 16 residues in the CDR3. Germline CDR1 LGHNA, CDR2 YSLEER. The CDR3 DNA reads as TGCGCCAGCAGCCAAGTCGCGGGGGGGACCACAGATACGCAGTATTTT. This encodes CASSQVAGGTTDTQYF.

This chain links TRBV19 with TRBJ2-7; D tentatively reads TRBD1 or TRBD2 (5 bases each). This CDR3 contains 15 residues. With 5 bases removed from V and 0 bases from J, the gap between germline ends came to 14 bases. Germline V CDR1 and CDR2: LNHDA, SQIVND (reference sequence). The CDR3 protein is CASSGLGTRSYEQYF. The DNA for the CDR3 is TGTGCCAGTAGTGGGCTTGGGACCCGCTCCTACGAGCAGTACTTC.

The chain couples TRBV2 to TRBJ2-1, with D possibly being TRBD1 or TRBD2 (5 bases each). With 4 bases removed from V and 5 bases from J, the gap between germline ends came to 15 bases. This CDR3 is built from 15 residues. The germline V gene encodes CDR1 SNHLY and CDR2 FYNNEI. CDR3 amino acids: CASSGGRGDHNEQFF. The CDR3 DNA follows: TGTGCCAGCAGTGGGGGACGGGGAGACCACAATGAGCAGTTCTTC.